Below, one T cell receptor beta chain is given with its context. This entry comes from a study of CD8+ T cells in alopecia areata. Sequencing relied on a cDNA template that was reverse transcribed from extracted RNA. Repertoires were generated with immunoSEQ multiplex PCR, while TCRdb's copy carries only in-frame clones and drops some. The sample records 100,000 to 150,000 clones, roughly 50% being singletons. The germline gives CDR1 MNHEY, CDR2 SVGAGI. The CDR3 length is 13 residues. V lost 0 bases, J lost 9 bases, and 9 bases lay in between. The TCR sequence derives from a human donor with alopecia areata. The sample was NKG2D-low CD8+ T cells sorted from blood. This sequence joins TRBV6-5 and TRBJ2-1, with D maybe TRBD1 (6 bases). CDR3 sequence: CASSYSQGSEQFF. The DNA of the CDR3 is TGTGCCAGCAGTTACTCGCAGGGGAGTGAGCAGTTCTTC.